Listed here are 25 T cell receptor beta chains from one sample, sequenced in a study of shared clonotypes between healthy human individuals. The protocol was immunoSEQ multiplex PCR, while the TCRdb copy is restricted to in-frame clones and leaves out a portion. The sample lists over 1.4 million clones; 96% were seen once. Sample: naive CD4+ T cells sorted from blood. Subset denoted: CD45RA+ positively selected. The receptors here all came from a man under 40 in good health.

This sequence joins TRBV6-6 and TRBJ1-2, with D possibly being TRBD1 (5 bases). There are 15 residues in the CDR3. V lost 2 bases, J lost 2 bases, and 12 bases lay in between. Per the germline V gene, CDR1 is MNHNY and CDR2 is SVGAGI (reference sequence). CDR3 sequence reads: CASSYLLQDNYGYTF. In DNA form, the CDR3 reads TGTGCCAGCAGTTACCTCTTACAGGACAACTATGGCTACACCTTC.

The V gene is TRBV4-1, the J gene TRBJ2-2; D might be TRBD1 or TRBD2, each matching 5 bases. The CDR3 extends over 15 amino acids. Trimming took off 3 bases at V and 1 base at J, with 9 bases between the two ends. CDR1 is MGHRA, CDR2 YSYEKL, per germline. The CDR3 DNA follows: TGCGCCAGCAGCCACGGGACGCAGAACACCGGGGAGCTGTTTTTT. It specifies CASSHGTQNTGELFF.

The CDR3 spells CASSPKTGGTASSYNEQFF. The CDR3 coding sequence is TGCGCCAGCAGCCCCAAGACAGGGGGCACGGCGAGCTCCTACAATGAGCAGTTCTTC. The chain is built from TRBV5-1 and TRBJ2-1, with TRBD1 matching 10 bases. Germline V gene sequence: CDR1 SGHRS, CDR2 YFSETQ. The CDR3 consists of 19 residues. Germline trimming cut 4 bases from V and 0 bases from J; bases unmatched to any gene: 13.

The genes are TRBV19 and TRBJ2-6, with unresolved D. Deletions cut 7 bases from V and 0 bases from J, with 13 bases between. CDR3 size: 16 residues. The germline gives CDR1 LNHDA, CDR2 SQIVND (reference sequence). CDR3 sequence (DNA): TGTGCCAGTATGGAACCTCGGCGCTCTGGGGCCAACGTCCTGACTTTC. Translating it yields CASMEPRRSGANVLTF. Complete variable domain (other parts from reference TRBV19 and TRBJ2-6): DGGITQSPKYLFRKEGQNVTLSCEQNLNHDAMYWYRQDPGQGLRLIYYSQIVNDFQKGDIAEGYSVSREKKESFPLTVTSAQKNPTAFYLCASMEPRRSGANVLTFGAGSRLTVL.

This clone was seen only once. The chain carries TRBV27 and TRBJ2-7, with 9 positions matching TRBD1. The CDR3 covers 20 residues. Trimming at V came to 1 base and at J to 2 bases, leaving 18 bases not matched to a gene. CDR1 is MNHEY and CDR2 is SMNVEV in the germline V gene (reference sequence). The CDR3 loop reads CASSLYPNLPGQGLPYEQYF. In DNA, the CDR3 is TGTGCCAGCAGTTTATATCCGAATCTCCCGGGACAGGGTTTACCCTACGAGCAGTACTTC.

The J gene is TRBJ1-3, the V gene TRBV4-3; no firm D call. Between the trimmed V and J ends, which lost 0 bases and 0 bases, there was a span of 6 bases. The CDR3 loop spans 15 amino acids. Germline V gives CDR1 LGHNA, CDR2 YSLEER. The CDR3 nucleotides read TGCGCCAGCAGCCAAGATCCGGACTCTGGAAACACCATATATTTT. Translation gives CASSQDPDSGNTIYF.

The chain recombines TRBV5-6 with TRBJ1-2; D is unresolved. In germline, CDR1 is SGHDT, CDR2 YYEEEE. V lost 6 bases to trimming and J lost 4 bases, with 10 bases between them. This CDR3 is 12 amino acids long. CDR3 bases: TGTGCCAGCATTGGCCCATCCTATGGCTACACCTTC. Protein product: CASIGPSYGYTF.

The J gene is TRBJ2-1, the V gene TRBV6-1, with D possibly called TRBD1 or TRBD2 (5 bases each). CDR3 length equals 15 residues. Deletions cut 4 bases from V and 2 bases from J, with 12 bases between. Germline-derived CDR1 and CDR2 are MNHNS and SASEGT. This CDR3 is CASSARDGAYNEQFF. In nucleotides, the CDR3 is TGTGCCAGCAGTGCCCGGGACGGAGCCTACAATGAGCAGTTCTTC.

The chain combines TRBV6-5 with TRBJ1-1; D might be TRBD1 (5 bases). This CDR3 region has 14 residues. Germline V CDR1 and CDR2: MNHEY, SVGAGI. V was shortened by 4 bases and J by 1 base, with 10 bases between the two germline ends. CDR3 nucleotide sequence: TGTGCCAGCAGTTGGGGACGGAAGAACACTGAAGCTTTCTTT. Translated, it gives CASSWGRKNTEAFF.

The chain carries TRBV7-9 and TRBJ2-1; 9 nucleotides match TRBD2. This CDR3 comprises 16 residues. The V segment lost 1 base and the J segment 5 bases; nucleotides outside the gene matches: 6. Germline V gives CDR1 SEHNR, CDR2 FQNEAQ (reference sequence). DNA for the CDR3: TGTGCCAGCAGCTTAGAAGGTAGCGGGAGACACAATGAGCAGTTCTTC. This encodes CASSLEGSGRHNEQFF.

The genes are TRBV21-1 and TRBJ2-3; whether TRBD2, the table's D call, matches the DNA was not checked. TRBV21-1 is a pseudogene. The CDR3 is made up of 16 amino acids. The CDR3, as DNA: TGTGCCAGCAGCCTTTGGACTAGCGAGAGCACAGATACGCAGTATTTT. Translating it yields CASSLWTSESTDTQYF.

CDR3 DNA: TGCGCCAGCAGCGATAAGGGGCAGGGTCGATGGGTCCATGAGCAGTTCTTC. Its translation is CASSDKGQGRWVHEQFF. V is TRBV4-1 and J is TRBJ2-1; possibly TRBD1 for D (5 bases). Germline V CDR1 and CDR2: MGHRA, YSYEKL. V lost 5 bases to trimming and J lost 8 bases, with 25 bases between them. This CDR3 region has 17 residues.

As concerns this clone: The sample carries other DNA sequences with the same CDR3. The rearrangement links TRBV9 to TRBJ2-3; D is undetermined. The CDR3 covers 14 residues. Germline assignment: CDR1 SGDLS and CDR2 YYNGEE. The V end lost 0 bases, the J end lost 0 bases, and 5 bases lay between the germline ends. CDR3 residues: CASSVVGSTDTQYF. The CDR3, as DNA: TGTGCCAGCAGCGTAGTAGGTAGCACAGATACGCAGTATTTT. The full variable domain, completed using reference TRBV9 and TRBJ2-3, is DSGVTQTPKHLITATGQRVTLRCSPRSGDLSVYWYQQSLDQGLQFLIQYYNGEERAKGNILERFSAQQFPDLHSELNLSSLELGDSALYFCASSVVGSTDTQYFGPGTRLTVL.

The V call is TRBV5-1, the J call TRBJ2-7; 7 nucleotides match TRBD2. J was trimmed by 0 bases and V by 2 bases; bases with no gene match: 5. Germline V CDR1 and CDR2: SGHRS, YFSETQ. The length of the CDR3 is 15 residues. CDR3 amino acids: CASSLTSALSYEQYF. Here the CDR3 DNA reads TGCGCCAGCAGCTTAACTAGCGCCCTCTCCTACGAGCAGTACTTC.

The genes are TRBV5-1 and TRBJ2-7; TRBD1 agrees at 8 bases. The V segment lost 4 bases and the J segment 3 bases; nucleotides outside the gene matches: 12. The germline V gene has CDR1 SGHRS and CDR2 YFSETQ. This CDR3 spans 16 amino acids. CDR3 nucleotides: TGCGCCAGCAGCCCGCACCCGAATGGACAGGGCTACGAGCAGTACTTC. Translated, it gives CASSPHPNGQGYEQYF.

As for this clone: Other nucleotide sequences from this sample produce the same CDR3. This chain connects TRBV2 to TRBJ1-2, with TRBD1 matching over 9 bases. Germline assignment: CDR1 SNHLY and CDR2 FYNNEI. V lost 5 bases, J lost 6 bases, and 4 bases stayed unmatched. This CDR3 is 13 amino acids long. The CDR3 bases are TGTGCCAGCAGTCCGGACAGGGGTGATGGCTACACCTTC. Its protein product is CASSPDRGDGYTF.

This clone was detected only once. J is TRBJ1-5 and V is TRBV10-2, with unresolved D. The CDR3 runs to 17 residues. V lost 3 bases and J 1 base, leaving 16 bases between the germline ends. Germline V gene sequence: CDR1 WSHSY, CDR2 SAAADI. The CDR3 nucleotides read TGCGCCAGCAGTGACCCGCCTCGCGCTGTAAGCAATCAGCCCCAGCATTTT. This codes for CASSDPPRAVSNQPQHF.

The DNA for the CDR3 is TGTGCCACCAGCTCGAACCCATGGGGGGGTAGCACAGATACGCAGTATTTT. Its protein is CATSSNPWGGSTDTQYF. This chain uses TRBV15 with TRBJ2-3; 7 nucleotides match TRBD2. Per germline, CDR1 LNHNV and CDR2 YYDKDF (reference sequence). The CDR3 is 17 amino acids. Trimming removed 5 bases from V and 0 bases from J; junction bases left unmatched: 11.

This chain connects TRBV20-1 to TRBJ1-1; no clear D. The germline V gene encodes CDR1 DFQATT and CDR2 SNEGSKA (reference sequence). The CDR3 has 11 amino acids. V shed 5 bases and J shed 6 bases, with 10 bases lying between them. CDR3 protein: CSARTPAEAFF. CDR3 nucleotides: TGCAGTGCTCGCACCCCCGCTGAAGCTTTCTTT.

This clone was counted only a few times. The rearrangement uses TRBV28 and TRBJ1-2; D is perhaps TRBD1 (6 bases). Trimming pared 6 bases from V and 6 bases from J, leaving 17 bases between. The CDR3 is 14 residues long. CDR1 is MDHEN, CDR2 SYDVKM, per germline. The CDR3 loop is CASSPPGRGDGYTF. DNA of the CDR3: TGTGCCAGCAGCCCTCCGGGAAGGGGGGATGGCTACACCTTC.

CDR3 in amino acids: CASSLHGIPYEQYF. For the CDR3, the DNA is TGTGCCAGCAGCTTACATGGGATTCCCTACGAGCAGTACTTC. V gene TRBV7-9 combines with J gene TRBJ2-7; no clear D gene. Per germline, CDR1 SEHNR and CDR2 FQNEAQ (reference sequence). V was trimmed by 2 bases and J by 2 bases, leaving 10 bases between them. The CDR3 length is 14 residues.

This sequence joins TRBV14 and TRBJ2-2; the match to TRBD1 covers 8 bases. The J segment lost 6 bases and the V segment lost 4 bases, leaving 7 bases of the junction unmatched. The CDR3 length is 15 residues. Germline assignment: CDR1 SGHDN and CDR2 FVKESK. The CDR3 DNA is TGTGCCAGCAGCCCATTCCAGGGGGCGGCCGGGGAGCTGTTTTTT. This translates into CASSPFQGAAGELFF.

This chain uses TRBV10-3 with TRBJ1-5, with 7 bases aligning to TRBD1. Trimming at V came to 4 bases and at J to 1 base, leaving 4 bases not matched to a gene. The CDR3 has 15 residues. Germline V gene sequence: CDR1 ENHRY, CDR2 SYGVKD. The CDR3 region has the DNA TGTGCCATCAGTGGCGGCAGGGGGAGCAATCAGCCCCAGCATTTT. It codes for CAISGGRGSNQPQHF.

The chain carries TRBV5-1 and TRBJ2-1; D is possibly TRBD1 or TRBD2 (6 bases each). The germline V gene encodes CDR1 SGHRS and CDR2 YFSETQ. The CDR3 runs 16 residues. The V end was cut by 3 bases, the J end by 0 bases, with 13 bases between. CDR3 in DNA: TGCGCCAGCAGCTGGGGGGCGGGATTCTCCTACAATGAGCAGTTCTTC. Translating it yields CASSWGAGFSYNEQFF.

The gene calls are TRBV5-4 and TRBJ2-1; D is unclear. The germline CDR1 and CDR2 sequences are SGHNT and YYREEE (reference sequence). This CDR3 region has 12 residues. Deletions cut 0 bases from V and 16 bases from J, with 14 bases between. The CDR3 DNA is TGTGCCAGCAGCTTGGCACAAGGGATTCGTTTCTTC. Its protein product is CASSLAQGIRFF.